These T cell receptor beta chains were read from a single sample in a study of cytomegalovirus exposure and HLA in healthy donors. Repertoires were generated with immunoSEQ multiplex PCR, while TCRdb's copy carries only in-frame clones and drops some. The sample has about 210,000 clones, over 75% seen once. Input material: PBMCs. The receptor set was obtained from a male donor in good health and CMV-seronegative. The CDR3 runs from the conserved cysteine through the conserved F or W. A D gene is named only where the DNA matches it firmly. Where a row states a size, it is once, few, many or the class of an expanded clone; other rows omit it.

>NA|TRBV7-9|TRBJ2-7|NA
TGTGCCAGCAGCCCATCCTACGAGCAGTACTTC
CASSPSYEQYF
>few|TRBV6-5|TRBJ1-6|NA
TGTGCCAGCCGGATCAACCGCGGAAATTCACCCCTCCACTTT
CASRINRGNSPLHF
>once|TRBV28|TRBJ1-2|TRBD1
TGTGCCAGCAGCCGTACAGGGGTTAGTGGCTACACCTTC
CASSRTGVSGYTF
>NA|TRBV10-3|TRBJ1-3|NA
TGTGCCATCAGTGATCCGGACAGTTCCCCTGGAAACACCATATATTTT
CAISDPDSSPGNTIYF
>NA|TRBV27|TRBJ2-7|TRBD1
TGTGCCAGCAGTCCCTGGACAGGGGCCCACGAGCAGTACTTC
CASSPWTGAHEQYF
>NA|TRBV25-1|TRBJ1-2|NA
TGTGCCAGCAGTGAAACAGGTTACGGCCACACCTTC
CASSETGYGHTF
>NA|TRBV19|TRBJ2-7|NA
TGTGCCAGTAGTATCGACAGCCTTAGCTCCTACGAGCAGTACTTC
CASSIDSLSSYEQYF
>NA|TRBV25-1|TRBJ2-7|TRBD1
TGTGCCAGCAGTTTACCGGGACAGGGCTACGAGCAGTACTTC
CASSLPGQGYEQYF
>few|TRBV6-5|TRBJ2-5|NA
TGTGCCAGCAGTTACGTTTGGGGGACACAAGAGACCCAGTACTTC
CASSYVWGTQETQYF
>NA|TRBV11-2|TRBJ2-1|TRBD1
TGTGCCAGCAGAGCCGCAGGGGGCCACTACAATGAGCAGTTCTTC
CASRAAGGHYNEQFF
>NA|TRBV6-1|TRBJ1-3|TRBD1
TGTGCCAGCAGTGAAACCGGACAGGGTTCTGGAAACACCATATATTTT
CASSETGQGSGNTIYF
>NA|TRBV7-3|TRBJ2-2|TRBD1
TGTGCCAGCAGCTTAACACGACAGGGGTCCGGGGAGCTGTTTTTT
CASSLTRQGSGELFF
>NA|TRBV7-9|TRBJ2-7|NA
TGTGCCAGCAGCCTGGACAGCCCCTACGAGCAGTACTTC
CASSLDSPYEQYF
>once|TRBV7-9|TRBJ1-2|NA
TGTGCCAGCAGCCCCCAAGCCGGAGGCCTGTGGGACTATGGCTACACCTTC
CASSPQAGGLWDYGYTF
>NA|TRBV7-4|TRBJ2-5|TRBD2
TGTGCCAGCAGCTTAGAGCCTTCGGGACTAGCGGGAGGAGAGACCCAGTACTTC
CASSLEPSGLAGGETQYF
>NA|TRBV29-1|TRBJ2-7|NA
TGCAGCGTTGGGGTACAGGGGAGGAACGAGCAGTACTTC
CSVGVQGRNEQYF
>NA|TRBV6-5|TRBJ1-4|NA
TGTGCCAGCAGTTACTTCAGGGAGGGTACGGGGAAACTGTTTTTT
CASSYFREGTGKLFF
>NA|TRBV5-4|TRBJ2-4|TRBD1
TGTGCCAGCAGTGGACGGGACAGGGAAAACATTCAGTACTTC
CASSGRDRENIQYF
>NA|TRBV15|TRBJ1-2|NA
TGTGCCACCAGCAAGGAAGGGGTCCTTGGCTACACCTTC
CATSKEGVLGYTF
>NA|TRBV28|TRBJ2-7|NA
TGTGCCAGTCAAGTTTATACAGATTCCTACGAGCAGTACTTC
CASQVYTDSYEQYF
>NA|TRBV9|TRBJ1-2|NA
TGTGCCAGCAGCGTAGCTCCGGGGTCCTCTGACTATGGCTACACCTTC
CASSVAPGSSDYGYTF
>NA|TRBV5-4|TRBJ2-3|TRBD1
TGTGCCAGCAGCTTGCTCCAGGGGGCCAGCACAGATACGCAGTATTTT
CASSLLQGASTDTQYF
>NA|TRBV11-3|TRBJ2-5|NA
TGTGCCAGCAGCACTGAAACGTCAGGCGACGGAGAGACCCAGTACTTC
CASSTETSGDGETQYF
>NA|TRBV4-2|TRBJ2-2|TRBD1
TGTGCCAGCAGCCCGGCCGGGACAGCGAACACCGGGGAGCTGTTTTTT
CASSPAGTANTGELFF
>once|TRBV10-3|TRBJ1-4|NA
TGTGCCATCAGTAGGAACTCGGGCACTCAAGAGGGAAAACTGTTTTTT
CAISRNSGTQEGKLFF
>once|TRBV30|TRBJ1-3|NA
TGTGCCTGGAGTAGCGAAGCCGTTTGGGGAAACACCATATATTTT
CAWSSEAVWGNTIYF
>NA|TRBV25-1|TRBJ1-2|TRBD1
TGTGCCAGCAGTGGGGGGACAGCCCATTATGGCTACACCTTC
CASSGGTAHYGYTF
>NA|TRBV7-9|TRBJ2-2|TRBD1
TGTGCCAGCAGCTTGACAGGGTCTACCGGGGAGCTGTTTTTT
CASSLTGSTGELFF
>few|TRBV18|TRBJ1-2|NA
TGTGCCAGCTCACGAAGACAGGCGACCCCTTATGGCTACACCTTC
CASSRRQATPYGYTF
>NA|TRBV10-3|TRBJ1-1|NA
TGTGCCATCAGTGCCAGGGAAACTGAAGCTTTCTTT
CAISARETEAFF
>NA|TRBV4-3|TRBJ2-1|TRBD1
TGCGCCAGCAGCCAAGCTGGGACAGCCTACAATGAGCAGTTCTTC
CASSQAGTAYNEQFF